Following are 16 T cell receptor beta chains from one sample sequenced in a study of cytomegalovirus exposure and HLA in healthy donors. Generated by immunoSEQ multiplex PCR, the TCRdb table keeps only in-frame clones and is missing some. The profile shows tens of thousands of clones, roughly nine tenths of them singletons. Specimen: PBMCs. The origin of the receptors is a woman under 40 in good health and CMV-seronegative.

This rearrangement joins TRBV30 to TRBJ2-3; 13 bases match TRBD2. V lost 3 bases and J lost 5; bases outside the gene matches: 2. Germline assignment: CDR1 GTSNPN and CDR2 SVGIG (reference sequence). This CDR3 is 14 amino acids long. CDR3 nucleotides: TGTGCCTGGAGGGGACTAGCGGGAAAAGATACGCAGTATTTT. It codes for CAWRGLAGKDTQYF.

This clone has a handful of counts. The chain recombines TRBV6-4 with TRBJ2-1; the D is unclear. In germline, CDR1 is MRHNA, CDR2 SNTAGT. CDR3 size: 11 residues. Trimming pared 3 bases from V and 6 bases from J, leaving 3 bases between. CDR3 loop: CASSDSNEQFF. The CDR3 nucleotides read TGTGCCAGCAGTGATAGCAATGAGCAGTTCTTC.

The V gene is TRBV19, the J gene TRBJ2-1, with D uncertain. Germline CDR1 reads LNHDA; CDR2 reads SQIVND (reference sequence). Between the trimmed V and J ends, which lost 8 bases and 1 base, there was a span of 12 bases. The CDR3 covers 14 residues. The CDR3 spells CASSHLSSYNEQFF. The CDR3 nucleotides are TGTGCCAGTTCTCATTTGAGTTCCTACAATGAGCAGTTCTTC.

The chain has TRBV7-3 and TRBJ2-5; 16 nucleotides match TRBD2. V shed 5 bases and J 3 bases; nucleotides not matched to a gene: 12. There are 19 residues in the CDR3. The germline V gene encodes CDR1 SGHTA and CDR2 FQGTGA. CDR3 nucleotides: TGTGCCAGCAGCCAACTCCCGGGACTAGCGGGAGGGCCGGAAGAGACCCAGTACTTC. This gives the protein CASSQLPGLAGGPEETQYF.

This clone was picked up one time. The chain joins TRBV7-3 to TRBJ2-1; 8 bases are a match to TRBD2. The CDR3 extends over 15 amino acids. Losses at the gene ends were 5 bases for V and 8 bases for J; bases not matched to a gene: 11. Germline CDR1 reads SGHTA; CDR2 reads FQGTGA. The CDR3 nucleotides are TGTGCCAGCAGCCTCCTAGCGGGTCCCCGGGATGAGCAGTTCTTC. The encoded protein is CASSLLAGPRDEQFF.

The V gene is TRBV6-5, the J gene TRBJ2-7; 9 bases align to TRBD1. Germline V gene data show CDR1 as MNHEY and CDR2 as SVGAGI. V trimming: 7 bases; J trimming: 9 bases; junction bases outside the gene matches: 16. This CDR3 spans 15 amino acids. CDR3 DNA sequence: TGTGCCAGCACCTACCGCTCCGGGACAGGGAGCCCGCAGTACTTC. Encoded protein: CASTYRSGTGSPQYF.

The chain combines TRBV7-5 with TRBJ2-1; the table assigns TRBD2, which was not confirmed against the DNA. TRBV7-5 counts as a pseudogene. The CDR3 has 17 residues. The CDR3 reads CVRSPHTGLATDNEQFF. CDR3 nucleotides: TGTGTCAGAAGCCCTCATACAGGACTAGCAACAGACAATGAGCAGTTCTTC.

This chain links TRBV7-2 with TRBJ1-5; no definite D call. From germline, CDR1 is SGHTA and CDR2 FQGNSA. This CDR3 contains 13 residues. V was shortened by 1 base and J by 3 bases, with 4 bases between the two germline ends. Here the CDR3 reads CASSLDYNQPQHF. In nucleotides, the CDR3 is TGTGCCAGCAGCTTAGACTACAATCAGCCCCAGCATTTT.

V gene TRBV5-1 combines with J gene TRBJ1-4; 9 nucleotides align to TRBD1. The germline CDR1 and CDR2 sequences are SGHRS and YFSETQ. V shed 4 bases and J 5 bases; nucleotides not matched to a gene: 3. The CDR3 extends over 14 amino acids. CDR3 nucleotides: TGCGCCAGCAGCCCCGGGACAGGGAATGAAAAACTGTTTTTT. Amino acid sequence: CASSPGTGNEKLFF.

This clone appeared a single time. V usage is TRBV5-1 and J usage is TRBJ2-7, with 8 positions matching TRBD2. CDR3 length: 15 residues. J gave up 0 bases and V 4 bases, and 6 bases lay outside the gene matches. Germline CDR1 reads SGHRS; CDR2 reads YFSETQ. The CDR3 DNA reads as TGCGCCAGCAGCAATGGCGGGGGGAGCTCCTACGAGCAGTACTTC. This encodes CASSNGGGSSYEQYF.

The J gene is TRBJ2-3, the V gene TRBV4-3; D not certain. Germline V gene data show CDR1 as LGHNA and CDR2 as YSLEER. Trimming shortened V by 1 base and J by 2 bases, and 7 bases separated the two germline ends. The CDR3 contains 14 residues. In nucleotides, the CDR3 is TGCGCCAGCAGCCAAGGAGGAGTCACAGATACGCAGTATTTT. Protein sequence: CASSQGGVTDTQYF.

This chain uses TRBV7-2 with TRBJ2-1; TRBD2 matches 8 bases. Trimming took 5 bases from V and 3 from J; bases not matched to a gene: 15. The CDR3 covers 18 residues. CDR1 and CDR2 from the germline V gene are SGHTA and FQGNSA. The CDR3 reads CASSPHGLLADNYNEQFF. DNA for the CDR3: TGTGCCAGCAGCCCACACGGGCTACTAGCGGACAACTACAATGAGCAGTTCTTC.

V gene TRBV27 combines with J gene TRBJ2-7; 7 positions match TRBD2. J lost 6 bases, V lost 3 bases, and 8 bases had no gene match. The CDR3 has 14 amino acids. CDR1 is MNHEY, CDR2 SMNVEV, per germline (reference sequence). The CDR3 nucleotides are TGTGCCAGCAGTTTTGTAGCGGGTCCCGGCGAGCAGTACTTC. Translation: CASSFVAGPGEQYF.

The chain has TRBV20-1 and TRBJ2-3; D possibly corresponds to TRBD2 (5 bases). Germline V CDR1 and CDR2: DFQATT, SNEGSKA (reference sequence). The CDR3 is made up of 10 amino acids. The CDR3 region has the DNA TGCAGCCGGGGTGGGGATACGCAGTATTTT. The encoded protein is CSRGGDTQYF.

The V call is TRBV10-2, the J call TRBJ1-5; 11 nucleotides match TRBD1. Germline trimming cut 7 bases from V and 7 bases from J; bases unmatched to any gene: 9. CDR3 length: 15 amino acids. The germline V gene encodes CDR1 WSHSY and CDR2 SAAADI. The CDR3 protein is CASKVKWDRGQPQHF. CDR3 in DNA: TGCGCCAGCAAGGTAAAGTGGGACAGGGGGCAGCCCCAGCATTTT.

The V and J genes are TRBV10-3 and TRBJ2-7, with unresolved D. This CDR3 is built from 12 residues. Germline-derived CDR1 and CDR2 are ENHRY and SYGVKD. The ends were cut back, 3 bases at V and 1 base at J, with 4 bases in the middle. The CDR3 is CAISDRSYEQYF. Here the CDR3 DNA reads TGTGCCATCAGTGATCGGTCCTACGAGCAGTACTTC.